This T cell receptor (beta chain) was identified during a study of T-cell reconstitution after alpha-beta-depleted transplantation in children. Overall study findings and caveats: Some patients' high day-60 TCRbeta diversity was attributed to recipient cells surviving conditioning. The main origin of T-cell counts and diversity one year after transplant was newly produced T cells. Reportedly, alpha-beta T cells present about two months post-transplant originated from several hundred expanded clones of graft origin.

Preparation of the TCRbeta library involved a method that used unique molecular identifiers. TCRdb recomputed calls from the PCR reads with MiXCR, one row per CDR3 protein. The sample lists around 30,000 distinct CDR3 sequences; 5% to 7% were seen once. The CDR3 is made up of 16 amino acids. CDR1 and CDR2 (germline): SGHTA, FQGNSA. The V gene lost 2 bases and the J gene lost 9 bases, with 20 bases spanning the gap. For this clonotype: No antigen is known for it.

V and J are TRBV7-2 and TRBJ2-1; the D is unclear. The material sequenced was peripheral blood, taken 60 days after TCRalphabeta/CD19-depleted stem cell transplant. This TCR came from a child under two years old who had a stem cell transplant for acute myeloid leukemia, so the T cells may come from the graft donor. The CDR3 nucleotides are TGTGCCAGCAGCTTACTCTCTAGTAAAGCAACCCTTGAGCAGTTCTTC. Translation gives CASSLLSSKATLEQFF.